The source of this T cell receptor (beta chain) is a study of T cells in Graves' hyperthyroidism and ophthalmopathy (dated by TCRdb to the late 2010s). Background on the whole study: Peripheral blood samples were taken at initial diagnosis, before any treatment was given. To identify TCR V-J signatures that set the groups apart, the researchers used a discovery cohort of 100 or so patients, made up of 40 to 45 with Graves' ophthalmopathy and 57 with stable Graves' hyperthyroidism. Prospective prediction of ophthalmopathy was tested in an independent validation cohort consisting of roughly 19 hyperthyroidism patients and 15 to 17 patients who later progressed to ophthalmopathy. The approximately 95 discovery patients were divided at random into training and test sets in a 7:3 ratio. The study also compared thyroid tissue and blood T-cell repertoires from several Graves' hyperthyroidism patients. Following sampling, methimazole starting at 30 mg daily was given to hyperthyroidism patients, and high-dose intravenous methylprednisolone was given to ophthalmopathy patients. The paper describes TCR Vbeta CDR3 sequencing of 135 peripheral blood samples, made up of 43 ophthalmopathy patients, roughly 72 hyperthyroidism patients and about 17 progressor patients.

V gives up 4 bases and J gives up 12 bases, and the segment between their germline ends measures 19 bases. From a lookup of the germline V gene, CDR1 and CDR2 are SGHDN and FVKESK. The CDR3 holds 14 amino acids from the cysteine to the phenylalanine. CDR3 DNA only is kept here, 42 bases in frame from base 1. The TCR beta CDR3 regions were amplified from the RNA transcripts. The TCR CDR3 was subjected to a first round of RT-PCR using the HTBI primer set and the Qiagen OneStep RT-PCR kit. The libraries were constructed in a second round of multiplex PCR and then size-selected and purified. Paired-end sequencing of the libraries was performed with 100 bp reads on an Illumina HiSeq2000. From the authors' description of their analysis: SOAPnuke was used to process the raw data, with reads discarded if the reads contained adapters or uncalled bases, had a mean Phred below 15, or lacked an exact constant-primer or identifier match. High-quality paired reads were merged with COPE v1.2.5, and unique nucleotide sequences were defined as clonotypes. MiTCR v1.1 was used to align clonotypes to the IMGT TRBV, TRBD and TRBJ reference segments. Only V-J combinations with frequency above 0.0001, covering 99% to 99.2% of repertoires, were analysed. A TCS score was defined as the ratio between F50 (clonal expansion) and ExV (chaos), using BLOSUM62-based TCRdist between CDR3 peptides within each V-J. Welch's t-statistics and random forest reduced around 520 V-J features to 13, which were used in a naive Bayes classifier (R e1071). The public reads were run again by TCRdb, first through fastp at Q25 and then through MiXCR, and only productive beta chains were kept. Duplicate CDR3 protein sequences are folded into a single record with the most common DNA and genes. For this entry, the V and J calls and clone size follow TCRdb and not the study's own pipeline. In this sample the table shows about 400,000 distinct CDR3 sequences, about 15% of which occur a single time. In total, the top ten clones hold 14% of the sample.

Study-wide conclusions, independent of this receptor: Sample size was not statistically predetermined, and blinding of investigators to group allocation was not performed. Most expanded thyroid clonotypes (frequency above 0.001) were also detected in blood, a finding suggesting that blood repertoires may reflect thyroid immune responses. In validation, the model predicted progression to ophthalmopathy a median of around six months before onset, with around 70% sensitivity and roughly 77% specificity. Ophthalmopathy was separated from stable hyperthyroidism by a 13 V-J signature model, with over 85% sensitivity and approximately 81% specificity obtained in cross-validation and 80%/75% obtained in testing.

A patient counted as having stable Graves' hyperthyroidism if no progression to ophthalmopathy occurred over 18 months of follow-up. The hyperthyroidism patients were between 18 and 65 years old and newly diagnosed, with a disease duration of less than 2 months. Exclusion was applied to patients with uncontrolled infections, other autoimmune diseases, pregnancy or lactation. Clinical symptoms, serum thyroxine and TRAb, thyroid ultrasound, and orbital computed tomography formed the basis for the diagnoses. PBMCs were separated from roughly 9.6 ml of fresh peripheral blood using Ficoll-Paque density gradient centrifugation. Total RNA was extracted with Trizol reagent, and quality was checked on an Agilent 2100 Bioanalyzer. This clonotype has at least ten counts. What this receptor recognizes is not known. No much larger clone is present one base from it, and per-base qualities are unavailable.

This receptor was identified in a woman between 18 and 30 years old with Graves' hyperthyroidism. The specimen was blood. The chain is assembled from TRBV14 and TRBJ2-1; confidence is insufficient to name the D gene. CDR3 sequence: CASSPFQGHTWQFF. The nucleotides read TGTGCCAGCAGCCCTTTTCAAGGCCATACATGGCAGTTCTTC. Extended through the reference TRBV14 and TRBJ2-1 proteins, this CDR3 yields the full variable domain: EAGVTQFPSHSVIEKGQTVTLRCDPISGHDNLYWYRRVMGKEIKFLLHFVKESKQDESGMPNNRFLAERTGGTYSTLKVQPAELEDSGVYFCASSPFQGHTWQFFGPGTRLTVL.